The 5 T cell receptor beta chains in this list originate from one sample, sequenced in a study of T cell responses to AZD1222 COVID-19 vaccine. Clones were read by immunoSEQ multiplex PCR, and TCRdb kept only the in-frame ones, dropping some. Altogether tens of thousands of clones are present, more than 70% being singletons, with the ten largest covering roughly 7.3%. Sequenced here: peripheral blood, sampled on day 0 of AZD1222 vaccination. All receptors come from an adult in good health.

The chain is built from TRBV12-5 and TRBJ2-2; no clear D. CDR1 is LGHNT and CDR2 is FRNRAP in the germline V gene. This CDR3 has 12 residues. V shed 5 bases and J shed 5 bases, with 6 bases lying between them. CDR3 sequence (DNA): TGTGCTAGTGGTGTGGGGACCGGGGAGCTGTTTTTT. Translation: CASGVGTGELFF.

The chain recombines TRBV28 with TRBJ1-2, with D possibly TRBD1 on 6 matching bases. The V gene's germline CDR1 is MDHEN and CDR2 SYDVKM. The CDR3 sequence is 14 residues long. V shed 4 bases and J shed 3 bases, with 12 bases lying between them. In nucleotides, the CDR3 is TGTGCCAGCAGTTACACAGGGTTCGACTATGGCTACACCTTC. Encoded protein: CASSYTGFDYGYTF.

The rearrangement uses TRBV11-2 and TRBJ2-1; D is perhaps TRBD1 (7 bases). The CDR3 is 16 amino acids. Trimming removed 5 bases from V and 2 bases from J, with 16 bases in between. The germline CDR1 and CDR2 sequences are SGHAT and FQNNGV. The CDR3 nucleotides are TGTGCCAGCAGCCCCGAGACAGGGAGGACCTACAATGAGCAGTTCTTC. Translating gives CASSPETGRTYNEQFF. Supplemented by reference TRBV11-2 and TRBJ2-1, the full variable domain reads EAGVAQSPRYKIIEKRQSVAFWCNPISGHATLYWYQQILGQGPKLLIQFQNNGVVDDSQLPKDRFSAERLKGVDSTLKIQPAKLEDSAVYLCASSPETGRTYNEQFFGPGTRLTVL.

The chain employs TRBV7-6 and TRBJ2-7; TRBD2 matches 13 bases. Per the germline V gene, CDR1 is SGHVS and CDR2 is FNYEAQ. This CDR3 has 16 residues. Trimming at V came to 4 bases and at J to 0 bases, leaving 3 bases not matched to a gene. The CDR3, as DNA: TGTGCCAGCAGCTGGGGACTAGCGGGAAGCTCCTACGAGCAGTACTTC. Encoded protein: CASSWGLAGSSYEQYF. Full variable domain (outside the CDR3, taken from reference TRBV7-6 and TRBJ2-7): GAGVSQSPRYKVTKRGQDVALRCDPISGHVSLYWYRQALGQGPEFLTYFNYEAQQDKSGLPNDRFSAERPEGSISTLTIQRTEQRDSAMYRCASSWGLAGSSYEQYFGPGTRLTVT.

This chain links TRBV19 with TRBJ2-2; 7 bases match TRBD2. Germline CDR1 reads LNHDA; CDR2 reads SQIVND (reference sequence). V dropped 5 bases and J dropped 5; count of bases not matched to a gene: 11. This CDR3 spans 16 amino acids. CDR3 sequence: CASSYLAGVITGELFF. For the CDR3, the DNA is TGTGCCAGTAGTTACTTGGCGGGAGTGATTACCGGGGAGCTGTTTTTT.